In its sample, the clone carrying this T cell receptor (beta chain) was seen once. Data came from immunoSEQ multiplex PCR; TCRdb stores just in-frame clones and leaves some out. Of roughly 600,000 clones listed, 95% to 98% are singletons. This sample is part of a study of shared clonotypes between healthy human individuals. CD45RO-negative, CCR7-positively selected cells formed the naive CD8 fraction, excluding terminally differentiated effector memory CD45RA+ cells. This CDR3 comprises 14 residues. V lost 4 bases and J lost 0, with 9 bases in between. Germline CDR1 and CDR2: SGHAT and FQNNGV. The origin of this receptor is a man aged 25-45 years in good health. Sequencing was carried out using naive CD8+ T cells sorted from blood. The rearrangement links TRBV11-2 to TRBJ1-2; tentatively, D is TRBD1 (5 bases). The CDR3 DNA is TGTGCCAGCAGCTACGGGGCTTCTAACTATGGCTACACCTTC. It codes for CASSYGASNYGYTF.